The sequence of this T cell receptor beta chain was determined in a study of cytomegalovirus exposure and HLA in healthy donors (dated by TCRdb to between 2016 and 2019). Describing the broader study: According to an earlier analysis of several hundred of the donors, about 179 million T cells yielded some 110 million unique TCR beta sequences and about 300 Gb of sequence data. Among some 410 genotyped donors of the cohort, an average of approximately 240,000 unique TCR beta nucleotide sequences was sequenced per donor, of which about 20% were non-productive. The genetic ancestry cluster associated with self-reported Caucasian donors included over 65% of the approximately 400 genotyped donors. A later genetic analysis used genome-wide SNP genotypes for about three fifths of the roughly 700 donors, treating that subset as a discovery cohort. The T cell repertoires of under 750 subjects were profiled by immunosequencing and related to cytomegalovirus serostatus. The study combined high-throughput TCR immunosequencing, statistical association of individual TCRs with disease status, and machine learning to predict cytomegalovirus infection status. Donor age, sex, ethnicity and CMV serostatus were collected together with the repertoire data. A separate validation cohort of roughly 110 different subjects was used in addition to the roughly 700-subject first cohort. Around 330 gigabases of sequencing data and 75 million to 85 million unique TCR sequences made up an early release that covered approximately 620 HLA-typed donors. Rather than drawing on any new phenotypic data, the later analysis identified candidate immune exposures from TCR beta sequences and the way those sequences occurred across donors. Every discovery cohort repertoire had been produced on one sequencing platform. An earlier analysis of around 640 of the donors used high-throughput TCR beta sequencing to judge whether each TCR beta V gene segment behaved as functional or pseudogenic. The number of donors typed differed by locus, with 629-630 for A, B, C, DRB1 and DQB1, roughly 550 for DQA1, 600 to 610 for DPA1, and approximately 470 for DPB1. The aim of the study was to test whether cataloging public T cell receptors could identify signatures of past pathogen exposure. Both class I and class II loci were covered by HLA typing, at four-digit resolution. Four or five DR-DQ haplotypes were treated as single units for association and clustering because of strong linkage in the cohort. In a later analysis, previously published TCR beta repertoires from several hundred donors were re-analyzed and high-resolution HLA genotyping was added so that TCR occurrence patterns could be studied. Study-wide conclusions, independent of this receptor: When HLA alleles, especially DR and DQ, strongly co-occurred, TCR associations were difficult to assign to individual alleles. A further reported finding was that TCR beta sequences accurately predicted the HLA-A and HLA-B alleles for most subjects in the first cohort. Because HLA typing was unavailable for some donors at each locus, only the typed subset was used in association tests. In a later genetic analysis, a missense DCLRE1C variant was associated with V-gene and J-gene trimming of TCR beta chains, and the association was replicated in an independent cohort. A few of the identified cytomegalovirus-associated TCR beta chains were confirmed in vitro to be specific for cytomegalovirus antigens. A later analysis reported that several top co-occurrence clusters appeared linked to parvovirus B19, influenza, CMV and Epstein-Barr virus. Some IMGT-functional V segments, including TRBV6-2 and TRBV6-3, could not be distinguished by the 87-base-pair reads and were therefore excluded. A total of fewer than 200 TCR beta chains were listed by the study as associated with cytomegalovirus. According to the authors, the approach could potentially be generalized to other disease states and immunological phenotypes. An earlier analysis of approximately 540 of the donors showed that most TCR beta V segments appeared in productive rearrangements either about 87% or about 30% of the time, which broadly matched IMGT annotations. The earlier analysis of nearly 600 of the donors excluded approximately 17 rarely observed V segments, including chromosome 9 orphons, because counts were too low. For the cohort, immune exposure information was limited to CMV serostatus. Sequencing depth was assumed to be roughly uniform across donors in the presence/absence analyses, though that assumption may not hold. In both the original and validation cohorts, the classifier was reported to diagnose cytomegalovirus status with high specificity and sensitivity. A group of highly shared sequence variants was considered likely to be a technical artifact of the sequencing pipeline. Correlated functional status among segregating V segments might reflect linkage disequilibrium, but an unknown experimental factor could not be ruled out. In a later analysis, most CMV-associated TCR beta chains were found to appear HLA-restricted, with HLA associations seemingly driven largely by CMV exposure. At a false discovery rate of 0.05, a later analysis linked 16,951 TCR beta sequences to specific HLA alleles. A later analysis found that TCR association rates varied across HLA loci, with DRB1 alleles showing the most associated TCRs and HLA-C alleles the fewest. In a later analysis, HLA-associated TCR beta chains showed more clonal expansion and lower generation probabilities than non-associated chains that were equally common. The cohort was sequenced for TCR beta chains only, and without alpha or paired-chain data the features that could be detected were limited. According to a later genetic analysis, donors in an Asian-associated ancestry cluster had fewer N-insertions in productive TCRs than the approximately 710-donor mean. Across donors, most TCR sequences were observed very rarely, whereas some public TCRs were present in many individuals.

The library came from the immunoSEQ multiplex PCR assay. For the multiplex PCR, a mixture combining 60 forward primers for TCR Vbeta segments and 13 reverse primers for TCR Jbeta segments was used. The CDR3 region of rearranged TCR beta genes was amplified from genomic DNA by a multiplex PCR assay. The amplified TCR beta libraries were sequenced on the Illumina HiSeq System as 87-base-pair reads. The authors' pipeline ran thus. A later analysis tallied approximately 87 million unique TCR beta chains across the approximately 670 repertoires, and approximately 9.9 million of those chains were shared by two or more donors. Raw reads were error-corrected and collapsed into unique sequences by a nearest-neighbor algorithm in which closely related sequences were merged to remove PCR and sequencing errors. To assign V, D and J gene segments, CDR3 sequences were aligned to IMGT reference sequences. For a sequence to be retained, at least a six-nucleotide match to both a V gene segment and a J gene segment was required. A rearrangement was called productive if the CDR3 had no stop codons and remained in frame with V and J, and every other rearrangement was called non-productive. CDR3 was defined by IMGT convention, running from the second conserved V-encoded cysteine to the conserved J-encoded phenylalanine. Sequences without an unambiguous match to a single V gene segment were excluded from the earlier analysis of a few hundred of the donors. An earlier analysis of 500 to 700 of the donors classified V segments as functional when productive rearrangements were above 56.7% and as segregating when the standard deviation between donors was above 5%. A statistical classification framework was developed to diagnose cytomegalovirus status using the catalog of TCR beta chain sequences. V and J gene assignment, in a later analysis, came from comparing TCR nucleotide sequences with IMGT/GENE-DB human TR gene sequences. Using the TCRdist pipeline, a later analysis assigned CDR3 sequences along with most-parsimonious VDJ recombination scenarios. In a later analysis, every TCR beta chain was defined by the combination of its CDR3 amino acid sequence and its V-gene family, and reads without a unique V-gene family were dropped. A later analysis removed several hundred highly shared, low-generation-probability nucleotide sequences to deal with suspected cross-contamination and a sequencing artifact. A later analysis calculated a clonal expansion index for each public chain from normalized within-repertoire ranks of inferred template counts. Generation probabilities in a later analysis came from a VDJ recombination model fitted to out-of-frame rearrangements, and those results were checked against IGoR. In a later analysis, TCR-TCR, TCR-HLA and TCR-CMV co-occurrence was scored with hypergeometric tests, and a repertoire-size bias correction was applied to TCR pairs. In a later analysis, false discovery rates were estimated by permuting HLA or CMV assignments 20 times. A later analysis grouped co-occurring TCRs with DBSCAN, adding TCRdist sequence similarity when clustering within HLA-allele-positive subsets. Repertoires with fewer than 30,000 or more than 120,000 public chains, plus five repertoires with anomalous nucleotide sharing, were excluded from co-occurrence clustering. TCRdb retrieved this table from immuneACCESS and kept in-frame rearrangements only. Not all clones are present; in checked studies, unresolved V genes account for under half, and no reason is known for the remainder. V and J calls and clone size are as listed in that table; D and trimming were resolved from the DNA. Across this sample there are roughly 200,000 clones, with over 65% seen only once. About 3% of the sample is in the top ten clones.

According to the germline V gene, CDR1 reads LGHNT and CDR2 reads FRNRAP. The V end gives up 6 bases and the J end 1 base, leaving 3 bases in the junction not matched to a gene. The CDR3 runs 14 amino acids, cysteine and phenylalanine included. Only the CDR3 region is kept as DNA, spanning 42 bases read in frame from base 1. The cohort consisted of hundreds of healthy bone marrow donors. At the time of sampling, all cohort members were nominally healthy, though unrecorded immune exposures were likely present. The donor tested CMV seropositive and was one of the 289 seropositive cohort members. A peripheral blood sample was collected from each donor, and TCR beta sequencing was performed on peripheral blood mononuclear cells. Genomic DNA extraction from the blood cell samples was performed with the Qiagen DNeasy Blood Extraction Kit. This clone was seen just once. The antigen this receptor binds is unknown. No much larger clonotype is one base removed from it; base qualities were not supplied.

The TCR originated in a middle-aged man in good health and CMV-seropositive. Sample: PBMCs. This chain is built from TRBV12-5 and TRBJ2-3; TRBD1 aligns with 8 central bases. The nucleotides read TGTGCTAGTGGCCTGGGACAGGGCACAGATACGCAGTATTTT. This is translated as CASGLGQGTDTQYF.